Sequencing of this T cell receptor (beta chain) was carried out in a study of blood T cell repertoires in COVID-19. Overall study context: Material from acute and convalescent COVID-19 was sourced from the United States, Italy and Spain.

Germline V gene sequence: CDR1 SGHRS, CDR2 YFSETQ. CDR3 length: 14 residues. Germline trimming cut 1 base from V and 8 bases from J; bases unmatched to any gene: 8. This table comes from immunoSEQ multiplex PCR, and its TCRdb copy is limited to in-frame clones, with some not included. The sample has 300,000 to 350,000 clones; about nine tenths are singletons. Enrollment of patients from Seattle took place during active infection, with longitudinal follow-up. The source of this sequence is a woman aged 55-70 years with COVID-19, enrolled during active disease. The V call is TRBV5-1, the J call TRBJ1-1; 7 bases agree with TRBD1. The sample was peripheral blood. Written as DNA, the CDR3 is TGCGCCAGCAGCTTGCCTCAGGGGGGAGCCGAAGCTTTCTTT. Its protein is CASSLPQGGAEAFF.